This entry concerns a single T cell receptor (beta chain). What it binds is unknown. V was cut by 3 bases and J by 0 bases, with 15 bases left in between. The CDR3 spans 16 residues. Germline V CDR1 and CDR2: SGHRS, YFSETQ. The sample belongs to a study of cytomegalovirus exposure and HLA in healthy donors. This PCR relied on a set of 60 Vbeta primers and 13 Jbeta primers. Clones were read by immunoSEQ multiplex PCR, and TCRdb kept only the in-frame ones, dropping some. The table lists around 170,000 clones, around 78% of them singletons. Study conclusions and caveats: The study carried out a later analysis of TCR beta sequences. It associated 15,000 to 20,000 of them with specific HLA alleles at a false discovery rate of 0.05.

This receptor was obtained from a woman aged 50 to 60 in good health and CMV-seropositive. This chain connects TRBV5-1 to TRBJ1-1; D uncertain. The sample comprised PBMCs. The CDR3 sequence is CASSSRGAGMNTEAFF. The CDR3 DNA reads TGCGCCAGCAGCTCCCGGGGAGCGGGGATGAACACTGAAGCTTTCTTT.